This T cell receptor beta chain was documented in a study of CD8 T cells in ankylosing spondylitis. Concerning this clonotype: What it recognizes is unknown.

Study outcomes and limitations: Typical of ankylosing spondylitis blood, it appeared, was a TCR beta motif of eight highly homologous variants. Researchers report that disease-linked clones proved CD8+ and relatively rare in peripheral blood. Enrichment of disease-linked clones was reportedly significant in matched ankylosing spondylitis synovial fluid. Prior work had noted some motif variants in reactive arthritis blood and synovial fluid.

Quantitative 5'-RACE with molecular barcodes was used to make the TCR beta libraries. TCRdb used MiXCR to reprocess the 5' RACE reads, holding one entry per CDR3 protein. The sample includes almost 400,000 distinct CDR3 sequences, 20% to 25% of them seen just once. The trim removed 4 bases at V and 8 bases at J, leaving 10 bases unmatched. Germline V gene data show CDR1 as KGHDR and CDR2 as SFDVKD. This CDR3 is 15 amino acids long. The specimen was blood, either unsorted or a sorted T cell fraction (not recorded which). This sequence was found in a male donor with ankylosing spondylitis. The genes are TRBV24-1 and TRBJ2-1, with 7 bases aligning to TRBD2. CDR3 sequence (DNA): TGTGCCACCAGTGACCCAGCGGGACTGGGCGATGAGCAGTTCTTC. Protein sequence: CATSDPAGLGDEQFF.